A single sample is the source of the 9 T cell receptor beta chains below, sequenced in a study of shared clonotypes between healthy human individuals. Assay: immunoSEQ multiplex PCR; the TCRdb copy retains only in-frame clones and omits some. The table records millions of clones, 85% to 95% of them present only once. Material for sequencing was naive CD4+ T cells sorted from blood. The subset is: CD45RA+ positively selected. These receptors originate from a man aged 18 to 30 in good health.

The gene calls are TRBV2 and TRBJ2-7; TRBD2 might be the D (7 bases). Trimming shortened V by 5 bases and J by 5 bases, and 10 bases separated the two germline ends. Germline lookup yields CDR1 SNHLY and CDR2 FYNNEI. The CDR3 loop spans 12 amino acids. The CDR3 loop is CASSRGGDEQYF. The CDR3 bases are TGTGCCAGCAGTCGAGGGGGGGACGAGCAGTACTTC.

J is TRBJ2-3 and V is TRBV2; 12 bases align to TRBD2. CDR1 is SNHLY, CDR2 FYNNEI, per germline. V gave up 6 bases and J gave up 5 bases; unmatched junction bases: 6. The CDR3 totals 15 residues. The CDR3: CASRKLAGGGDTQYF. The DNA for the CDR3 is TGTGCCAGCAGAAAACTAGCGGGAGGCGGAGATACGCAGTATTTT.

The chain links TRBV2 to TRBJ2-7, with D perhaps TRBD2 (5 bases). From germline, CDR1 is SNHLY and CDR2 FYNNEI. The CDR3 has 12 residues. V was cut by 6 bases and J by 5 bases, with 11 bases left in between. The DNA of the CDR3 is TGTGCCAGCAGACTAGACACCGACGAGCAGTACTTC. Translated, it gives CASRLDTDEQYF.

Note on this clone: Distinct nucleotide sequences in the sample also encode this CDR3. The V gene is TRBV30, the J gene TRBJ2-3; D gene ambiguous. The CDR3 is 11 residues long. The V end lost 2 bases, the J end lost 4 bases, and 4 bases lay between the germline ends. Germline-derived CDR1 and CDR2 are GTSNPN and SVGIG (reference sequence). In DNA, the CDR3 is TGTGCCTGGAGTAATCCAGATACGCAGTATTTT. It encodes CAWSNPDTQYF.

This chain joins TRBV25-1 and TRBJ2-7; 10 nucleotides agree with TRBD1. CDR3 length equals 15 residues. The germline gives CDR1 MGHDK, CDR2 SYGVNS. V dropped 4 bases and J dropped 3; count of bases not matched to a gene: 6. Written as DNA, the CDR3 is TGTGCCAGCAGTGTACCGGGACAGGGGATCTACGAGCAGTACTTC. Protein sequence: CASSVPGQGIYEQYF.

This chain links TRBV4-3 with TRBJ2-5; 12 bases are shared with TRBD2. This CDR3 has 17 amino acids. The J segment lost 5 bases and the V segment lost 1 base, leaving 8 bases of the junction unmatched. CDR1 is LGHNA and CDR2 is YSLEER in the germline V gene. The CDR3 region is CASSQARLAGALETQYF. The CDR3 region has the DNA TGCGCCAGCAGCCAAGCTCGACTAGCGGGAGCATTGGAGACCCAGTACTTC.

The chain employs TRBV4-1 and TRBJ2-1; D not resolved. V lost 1 base, J lost 7 bases, and 8 bases lay in between. This CDR3 contains 13 residues. Germline loops: CDR1 MGHRA, CDR2 YSYEKL. CDR3 in amino acids: CASSQVPKNEQFF. The CDR3 bases are TGCGCCAGCAGCCAAGTCCCTAAGAATGAGCAGTTCTTC.

This clone was detected once. An end of the junction differs from the germline gene, which may be a read error. The chain joins TRBV11-2 to TRBJ2-1, with 8 nucleotides matching TRBD1. Per the germline V gene, CDR1 is SGHAT and CDR2 is FQNNGV. The CDR3 has 13 amino acids. The CDR3 bases are TGTGCCAGCAGCGGACAGGGACCCCTCGAGCGGTTCTTC. Translating it yields CASSGQGPLERFF.

On this clone itself: The same CDR3 is also encoded by other DNA sequences in this sample. The chain is built from TRBV11-2 and TRBJ1-3, with TRBD1 matching 8 bases. The CDR3 totals 14 residues. Germline loops: CDR1 SGHAT, CDR2 FQNNGV. J lost 2 bases, V lost 5 bases, and 2 bases had no gene match. The CDR3 bases are TGTGCCAGCAGCCTGACAGGGGCTGGAAACACCATATATTTT. Protein sequence: CASSLTGAGNTIYF. Variable domain in full (rest from reference TRBV11-2 and TRBJ1-3): EAGVAQSPRYKIIEKRQSVAFWCNPISGHATLYWYQQILGQGPKLLIQFQNNGVVDDSQLPKDRFSAERLKGVDSTLKIQPAKLEDSAVYLCASSLTGAGNTIYFGEGSWLTVV.